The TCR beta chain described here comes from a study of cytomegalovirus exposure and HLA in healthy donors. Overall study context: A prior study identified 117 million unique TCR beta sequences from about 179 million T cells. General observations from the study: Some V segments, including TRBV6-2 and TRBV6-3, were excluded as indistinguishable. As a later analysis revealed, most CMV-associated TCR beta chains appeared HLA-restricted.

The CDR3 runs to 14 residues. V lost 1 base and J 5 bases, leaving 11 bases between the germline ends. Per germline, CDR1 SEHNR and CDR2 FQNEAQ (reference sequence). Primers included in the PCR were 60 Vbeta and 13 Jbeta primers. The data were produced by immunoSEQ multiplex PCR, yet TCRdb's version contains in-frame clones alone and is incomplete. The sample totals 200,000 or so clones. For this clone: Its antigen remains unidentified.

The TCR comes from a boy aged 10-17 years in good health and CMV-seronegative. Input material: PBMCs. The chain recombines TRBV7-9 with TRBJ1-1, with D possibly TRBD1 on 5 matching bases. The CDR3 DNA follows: TGTGCCAGCAGCTTAGGAACAGGACGGACTGAAGCTTTCTTT. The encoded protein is CASSLGTGRTEAFF.